The 30 T cell receptor beta chains listed next were all sequenced from one sample in a study of T cell responses to AZD1222 COVID-19 vaccine. The data were produced by immunoSEQ multiplex PCR, yet TCRdb's version contains in-frame clones alone and is incomplete. The data show about 140,000 clones, around 90% seen once. This material consisted of peripheral blood, taken on day 0 of AZD1222 vaccination. The receptors shown here come from an adult in good health.

This clone was recorded once. CDR3 sequence (DNA): TGTGCCATCAGTGATCCCCCGACTAGCGGGAGATATTCCTACGAGCAGTACTTC. This translates into CAISDPPTSGRYSYEQYF. The chain has TRBV10-3 and TRBJ2-7, with 12 positions matching TRBD2. The CDR3 consists of 18 residues. The V and J ends lost 3 bases and 1 base, in that order; junction bases with no gene match: 10. The germline V gene encodes CDR1 ENHRY and CDR2 SYGVKD.

The V gene is TRBV2, the J gene TRBJ1-6; no clear D. The CDR3 sequence is 13 residues long. V lost 4 bases to trimming and J lost 6 bases, with 7 bases between them. Germline CDR1 SNHLY, CDR2 FYNNEI. The CDR3 sequence: CASSVQSNSPLHF. CDR3 nucleotide sequence: TGTGCCAGCAGTGTACAGAGTAATTCACCCCTCCACTTT.

There are a few counts of this clone. The CDR3: CASSSSVDRDGRGLNTIYF. The CDR3 nucleotides read TGTGCCAGCAGTTCCTCCGTGGACAGGGACGGGCGTGGGCTAAACACCATATATTTT. The chain is built from TRBV28 and TRBJ1-3; TRBD1 matches at 8 bases. The V and J ends lost 4 bases and 6 bases, in that order; junction bases with no gene match: 20. CDR1 is MDHEN, CDR2 SYDVKM, per germline. The CDR3 is made up of 19 amino acids. Variable domain in full (rest from reference TRBV28 and TRBJ1-3): DVKVTQSSRYLVKRTGEKVFLECVQDMDHENMFWYRQDPGLGLRLIYFSYDVKMKEKGDIPEGYSVSREKKERFSLILESASTNQTSMYLCASSSSVDRDGRGLNTIYFGEGSWLTVV.

V usage is TRBV5-1 and J usage is TRBJ1-2; no reliable D call. Germline V gene lookup returns CDR1 SGHRS and CDR2 YFSETQ. The CDR3 covers 14 residues. Trimming left V 0 bases short and J 5 bases short, with 11 bases between. This CDR3 is CASSLGDGKYGYTF. The CDR3 coding sequence is TGCGCCAGCAGCTTGGGTGACGGCAAATATGGCTACACCTTC.

CDR3 protein: CASSELWEAGNEQFF. In nucleotides, the CDR3 is TGTGCCAGCAGCGAACTCTGGGAGGCGGGAAATGAGCAGTTCTTC. The V and J genes are TRBV6-2 or TRBV6-3 and TRBJ2-1, with D tentatively TRBD2 (6 bases). V was clipped by 6 bases and J by 7 bases, with 19 bases between them. This CDR3 has 15 residues. Germline CDR1 reads MNHEY; CDR2 reads SVGEGT.

The genes are TRBV13 and TRBJ2-7, with TRBD2 matching 11 bases. The V gene end was trimmed by 7 bases and the J gene end by 2 bases; junction bases not matched to a gene: 4. The CDR3 has 14 amino acids. Germline lookup yields CDR1 PRHDT and CDR2 FYEKMQ (reference sequence). CDR3 DNA: TGTGCCAGCAAAGAGACTAGCGGGACCTACGAGCAGTACTTC. The encoded protein is CASKETSGTYEQYF.

The V call is TRBV12-3 or TRBV12-4, the J call TRBJ1-4; D call uncertain. The germline V and J ends were trimmed by 8 bases and 0 bases, with 7 bases remaining between them. CDR3 size: 13 residues. The CDR3 is CASGMATNEKLFF. CDR3 DNA sequence: TGTGCCAGCGGTATGGCAACTAATGAAAAACTGTTTTTT.

This chain links TRBV18 with TRBJ2-3, with 7 bases fitting TRBD1. J was trimmed by 2 bases and V by 2 bases; bases with no gene match: 4. The CDR3 runs 15 residues. The germline V gene encodes CDR1 KGHSH and CDR2 LQKENI. Written as DNA, the CDR3 is TGTGCCAGCTCACCATCACAGGGGAACACAGATACGCAGTATTTT. Amino acids: CASSPSQGNTDTQYF.

The chain has TRBV19 and TRBJ1-2, with TRBD1 matching 7 bases. Germline loops: CDR1 LNHDA, CDR2 SQIVND (reference sequence). J gave up 6 bases and V 3 bases, and 16 bases lay outside the gene matches. This CDR3 spans 17 amino acids. DNA of the CDR3: TGTGCCAGTAGTATTTGGTCGGAGCACAGGGGTGTGGATGGCTACACCTTC. Protein product: CASSIWSEHRGVDGYTF.

The chain carries TRBV5-6 and TRBJ1-2; D possibly corresponds to TRBD1 (5 bases). This CDR3 is built from 12 residues. V lost 4 bases and J 5 bases, leaving 9 bases between the germline ends. Germline lookup yields CDR1 SGHDT and CDR2 YYEEEE. CDR3 amino acids: CASSAGPYGYTF. The CDR3 nucleotides are TGTGCCAGCAGCGCAGGGCCGTATGGCTACACCTTC.

This chain uses TRBV2 with TRBJ1-1; no clear D gene. The germline gives CDR1 SNHLY, CDR2 FYNNEI. V was clipped by 2 bases and J by 5 bases, with 27 bases between them. This CDR3 has 19 amino acids. The CDR3 region has the DNA TGTGCCAGCAGTGAATTTAGGTTCGCAGATGAGGGCATTGGGACTGAAGCTTTCTTT. Residues: CASSEFRFADEGIGTEAFF.

The CDR3 sequence is CASSSPGTGVAEQYF. CDR3 DNA: TGTGCCAGCAGCTCACCCGGGACAGGGGTTGCCGAGCAGTACTTC. This rearrangement joins TRBV7-9 to TRBJ2-7; TRBD1 matches 10 bases. V was pared by 4 bases and J by 6 bases, with 9 bases of the junction left unmatched. Germline CDR1 SEHNR, CDR2 FQNEAQ (reference sequence). CDR3 length: 15 amino acids.

This chain joins TRBV5-1 and TRBJ1-1; TRBD1 agrees at 8 bases. Per the germline V gene, CDR1 is SGHRS and CDR2 is YFSETQ. The CDR3 runs to 14 residues. V lost 3 bases and J lost 2; bases outside the gene matches: 3. Written as DNA, the CDR3 is TGCGCCAGCAGCTCCGGACAGGGAAACACTGAAGCTTTCTTT. Its translation: CASSSGQGNTEAFF.

The chain carries TRBV10-2 and TRBJ1-6; 10 bases map to TRBD1. The germline CDR1 and CDR2 sequences are WSHSY and SAAADI. The V segment lost 7 bases and the J segment 8 bases; nucleotides outside the gene matches: 11. The CDR3 sequence is 16 residues long. CDR3 loop: CASTDRGQMSDSPLHF. The CDR3 DNA follows: TGCGCCAGCACCGACAGGGGGCAGATGTCTGATTCACCCCTCCACTTT.

The rearrangement joins TRBV19 to TRBJ1-2; no clear D. Germline CDR1 is LNHDA and CDR2 is SQIVND (reference sequence). This CDR3 region has 20 residues. V was clipped by 3 bases and J by 3 bases, with 29 bases between them. The CDR3, as DNA: TGTGCCAGTAGTATCCCTCCCTCCTCAGGAAGGCGGGATATCGACTATGGCTACACCTTC. It codes for CASSIPPSSGRRDIDYGYTF.

This clone was recorded only once. The chain uses TRBV24-1 and TRBJ1-3, with D perhaps matching TRBD1 (6 bases). Germline CDR1 reads KGHDR; CDR2 reads SFDVKD. CDR3 size: 15 residues. V lost 3 bases to trimming and J lost 0 bases, with 8 bases between them. In DNA, the CDR3 is TGTGCCACCAGTGATCCAGGGGACTCTGGAAACACCATATATTTT. Protein: CATSDPGDSGNTIYF.

In this sample, this clone turned up once. The chain is built from TRBV7-6 and TRBJ1-6; 7 bases line up with TRBD1. The CDR3 totals 15 residues. Germline lookup yields CDR1 SGHVS and CDR2 FNYEAQ. J was trimmed by 5 bases and V by 0 bases; bases with no gene match: 1. CDR3 DNA: TGTGCCAGCAGCTTAGCGGGACAGCATAATTCACCCCTCCACTTT. Its translation: CASSLAGQHNSPLHF.

This chain joins TRBV7-2 and TRBJ1-1; 7 bases are a match to TRBD1. V dropped 3 bases and J dropped 5; count of bases not matched to a gene: 9. Germline V gene data show CDR1 as SGHTA and CDR2 as FQGNSA. The CDR3 loop spans 15 amino acids. The CDR3 protein is CASSFKQGIWTEAFF. The CDR3 nucleotides read TGTGCCAGCAGCTTCAAACAGGGGATCTGGACTGAAGCTTTCTTT.

The chain is built from TRBV19 and TRBJ1-6; maybe TRBD1 (6 bases). This CDR3 is 13 amino acids long. Trimming took 10 bases from V and 4 from J, leaving 11 bases between them. The germline gives CDR1 LNHDA, CDR2 SQIVND (reference sequence). The CDR3 bases are TGTGCCACTTCACAGGGTTATAATTCACCCCTCCACTTT. It specifies CATSQGYNSPLHF.

The chain is built from TRBV6-6 and TRBJ1-6, with D possibly being TRBD1 (5 bases). The germline V gene encodes CDR1 MNHNY and CDR2 SVGAGI (reference sequence). This CDR3 contains 17 residues. V was trimmed by 5 bases and J by 6 bases, leaving 20 bases between them. CDR3 nucleotides: TGTGCCAGCAGTCTACTTCAAAGGGGAAGGGGTAATTCACCCCTCCACTTT. Protein: CASSLLQRGRGNSPLHF.

This chain uses TRBV4-1 with TRBJ1-6; TRBD1 matches at 11 bases. CDR1 and CDR2 from the germline V gene are MGHRA and YSYEKL. This CDR3 is 17 amino acids long. The V gene end was trimmed by 3 bases and the J gene end by 8 bases; junction bases not matched to a gene: 9. The CDR3 DNA sequence: TGCGCCAGCAGCCAGCGGACAGGGGGCTTTTGGGATTCACCCCTCCACTTT. It encodes CASSQRTGGFWDSPLHF.

V gene TRBV10-1 combines with J gene TRBJ1-2; 7 positions match TRBD1. The CDR3 covers 15 residues. With 1 base clipped from V and 7 bases from J, the junction kept 9 bases outside the gene matches. Germline V lookup: CDR1 WNHNN, CDR2 SYGVQD (reference sequence). The CDR3 reads CASSEFVGQSGGYTF. CDR3 coding DNA: TGCGCCAGCAGTGAGTTCGTGGGACAGTCGGGTGGCTACACCTTC.

V gene TRBV7-9 combines with J gene TRBJ2-1, with D uncertain. Germline assignment: CDR1 SEHNR and CDR2 FQNEAQ (reference sequence). V lost 1 base and J 10 bases, leaving 11 bases between the germline ends. The length of the CDR3 is 13 residues. CDR3 sequence reads: CASSLVSGLEQFF. The CDR3 bases are TGTGCCAGCAGCTTAGTATCTGGATTAGAGCAGTTCTTC.

The genes are TRBV7-2 and TRBJ2-6; no firm D call. The germline V gene encodes CDR1 SGHTA and CDR2 FQGNSA. Trimming removed 1 base at V and 0 bases at J, with 13 bases between. CDR3 length: 18 residues. The CDR3 sequence: CASSLGPLSHSGANVLTF. As DNA, the CDR3 is TGTGCCAGCAGCTTAGGGCCCCTGAGCCACTCTGGGGCCAACGTCCTGACTTTC. Full variable domain (rest looked up from reference TRBV7-2 and TRBJ2-6): GAGVSQSPSNKVTEKGKDVELRCDPISGHTALYWYRQSLGQGLEFLIYFQGNSAPDKSGLPSDRFSAERTGGSVSTLTIQRTQQEDSAVYLCASSLGPLSHSGANVLTFGAGSRLTVL.

The V gene is TRBV28, the J gene TRBJ2-1, with 7 bases aligning to TRBD1. Germline V gives CDR1 MDHEN, CDR2 SYDVKM. The CDR3 has 14 amino acids. After removal of 2 bases from V and 6 bases from J, the junction contained 4 bases not matched to a gene. CDR3 sequence: CASSLRGPVNEQFF. The CDR3 DNA sequence: TGTGCCAGCAGTTTAAGGGGGCCGGTCAATGAGCAGTTCTTC.

The chain uses TRBV5-6 and TRBJ1-1; D unresolved. The length of the CDR3 is 15 residues. The V end lost 4 bases, the J end lost 1 base, and 14 bases lay between the germline ends. The V gene's germline CDR1 is SGHDT and CDR2 YYEEEE. The CDR3 region is CASSLTTTENTEAFF. CDR3 nucleotide sequence: TGTGCCAGCAGCCTAACAACCACAGAGAACACTGAAGCTTTCTTT.

CDR3 amino acids: CASSVYIRGQGNEQFF. DNA for the CDR3: TGTGCCAGCAGCGTATATATAAGGGGACAGGGAAATGAGCAGTTCTTC. This chain uses TRBV9 with TRBJ2-1, with 9 bases lining up with TRBD1. Looked up from germline, CDR1 is SGDLS and CDR2 is YYNGEE. The V segment lost 1 base and the J segment 7 bases; nucleotides outside the gene matches: 9. This CDR3 is 16 amino acids long.

This clone has just one count. J is TRBJ2-1 and V is TRBV7-2; 8 bases are shared with TRBD2. Germline loops: CDR1 SGHTA, CDR2 FQGNSA. The CDR3 is made up of 15 amino acids. V was clipped by 5 bases and J by 7 bases; unmatched bases: 10. CDR3 sequence reads: CASSREAGVKNEQFF. The DNA of the CDR3 is TGTGCCAGCAGCCGCGAAGCGGGAGTAAAGAATGAGCAGTTCTTC.

This chain links TRBV4-1 with TRBJ1-5; D ambiguous. V dropped 4 bases and J dropped 1 base, with 8 bases sitting between them. This CDR3 comprises 14 residues. Germline V lookup: CDR1 MGHRA, CDR2 YSYEKL. CDR3: CASSPPESNQPQHF. CDR3 coding DNA: TGCGCCAGCAGCCCACCTGAGAGCAATCAGCCCCAGCATTTT.

This chain connects TRBV7-9 to TRBJ1-1; D call uncertain. The CDR3 is 15 residues long. Germline V CDR1 and CDR2: SEHNR, FQNEAQ (reference sequence). V dropped 4 bases and J dropped 5 bases, with 17 bases sitting between them. The CDR3 sequence: CASSSSGEVRTEAFF. The CDR3, as DNA: TGTGCCAGCAGCTCCTCCGGGGAGGTAAGGACTGAAGCTTTCTTT.